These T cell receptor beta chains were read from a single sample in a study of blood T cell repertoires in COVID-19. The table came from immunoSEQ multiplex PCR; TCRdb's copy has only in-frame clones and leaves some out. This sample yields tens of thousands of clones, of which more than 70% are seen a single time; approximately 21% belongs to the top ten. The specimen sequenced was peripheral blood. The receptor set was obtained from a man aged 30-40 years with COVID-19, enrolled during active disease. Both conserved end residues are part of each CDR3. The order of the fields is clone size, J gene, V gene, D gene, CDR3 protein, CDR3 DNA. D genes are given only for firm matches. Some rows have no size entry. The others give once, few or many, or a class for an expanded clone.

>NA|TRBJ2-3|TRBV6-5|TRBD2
CASREEGGGDTQYF
TGTGCCAGCAGAGAGGAGGGCGGGGGTGATACGCAGTATTTT
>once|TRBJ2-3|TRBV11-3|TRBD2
CASSLRTRTGTDTQYF
TGTGCCAGCAGCTTAAGGACTAGGACCGGGACAGATACGCAGTATTTT
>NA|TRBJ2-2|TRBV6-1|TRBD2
CASSEVNGEGTGELFF
TGTGCCAGCAGTGAAGTTAACGGGGAGGGAACCGGGGAGCTGTTTTTT
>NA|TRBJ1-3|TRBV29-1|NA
CSVELQGHTIYF
TGCAGCGTCGAACTACAGGGTCACACCATATATTTT
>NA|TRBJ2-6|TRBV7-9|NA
CASSLNGQGNVLTF
TGTGCCAGCAGCTTAAATGGGCAGGGTAACGTCCTGACTTTC
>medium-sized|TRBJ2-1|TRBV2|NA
CASSEITYNEQFF
TGTGCCAGCAGTGAAATAACCTACAATGAGCAGTTCTTC
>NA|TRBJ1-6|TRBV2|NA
CASSEQDYYNSPLHF
TGTGCCAGCAGTGAACAGGATTACTATAATTCACCCCTCCACTTT
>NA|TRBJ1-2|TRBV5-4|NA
CASSLTGGHGYTF
TGTGCCAGCAGCTTGACCGGGGGACATGGCTACACCTTC
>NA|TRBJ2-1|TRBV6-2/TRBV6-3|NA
CASSYSVNEQFF
TGTGCCAGCAGTTACTCCGTCAATGAGCAGTTCTTC
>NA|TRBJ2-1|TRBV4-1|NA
CASRPTGGSYNEQFF
TGCGCCAGCCGCCCCACCGGAGGGTCCTACAATGAGCAGTTCTTC
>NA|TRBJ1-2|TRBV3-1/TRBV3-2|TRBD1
CASSQTGEIYGYTF
TGTGCCAGCAGCCAGACAGGGGAAATCTATGGCTACACCTTC
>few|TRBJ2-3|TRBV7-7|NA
CASSLDGGLDTQYF
TGTGCTAGCAGCTTAGATGGAGGTCTAGATACGCAGTATTTT
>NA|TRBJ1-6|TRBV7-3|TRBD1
CASSLTDRDTSPLHF
TGTGCCAGCAGCTTAACTGACAGGGACACTTCACCCCTCCACTTT
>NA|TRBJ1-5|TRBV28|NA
CASREGGRPQHF
TGTGCCAGCAGGGAGGGAGGTCGACCCCAGCATTTT
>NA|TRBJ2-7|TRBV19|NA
CASSIGGSVPYEQYF
TGTGCCAGTAGTATTGGGGGCAGCGTTCCCTACGAGCAGTACTTC
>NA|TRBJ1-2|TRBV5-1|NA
CASSLTQGGYGYTF
TGCGCCAGCAGCTTGACACAGGGTGGCTATGGCTACACCTTC
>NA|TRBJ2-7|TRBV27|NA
CASSFYSTYEQYF
TGTGCCAGCAGTTTTTACAGTACCTACGAGCAGTACTTC
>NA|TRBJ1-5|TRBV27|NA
CASSPYLDNNQPQHF
TGTGCCAGCAGTCCCTACCTGGACAACAATCAGCCCCAGCATTTT
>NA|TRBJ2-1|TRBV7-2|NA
CASSVQGTEQFF
TGTGCCAGCAGCGTACAGGGTACTGAGCAGTTCTTC